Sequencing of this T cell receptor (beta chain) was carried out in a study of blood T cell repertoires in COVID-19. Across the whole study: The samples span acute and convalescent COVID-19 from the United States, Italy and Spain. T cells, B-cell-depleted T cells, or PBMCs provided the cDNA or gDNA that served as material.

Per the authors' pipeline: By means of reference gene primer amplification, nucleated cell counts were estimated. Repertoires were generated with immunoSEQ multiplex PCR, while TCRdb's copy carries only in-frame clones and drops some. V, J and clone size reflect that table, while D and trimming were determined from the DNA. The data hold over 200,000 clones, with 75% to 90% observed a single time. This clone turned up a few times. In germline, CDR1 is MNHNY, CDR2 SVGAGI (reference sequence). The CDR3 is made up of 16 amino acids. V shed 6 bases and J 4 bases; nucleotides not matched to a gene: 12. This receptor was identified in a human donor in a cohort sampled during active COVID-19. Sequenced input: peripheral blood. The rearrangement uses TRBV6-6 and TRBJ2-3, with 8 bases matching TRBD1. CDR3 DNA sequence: TGTGCCAGCAGCCAAAGGGTGGCAGGGGGCCCAGATACGCAGTATTTT. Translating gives CASSQRVAGGPDTQYF.